The clone carrying this T cell receptor beta chain was counted ten times or more. What it recognizes is unknown. The time point was: newly diagnosed GD, antithyroid drugs for less than 3 months. TCR sequences were obtained from RNA taken from PBMCs. The data were taken from a study of regulatory T cells in long-lasting Graves disease. On the study more broadly: Graves' patients, diagnosed recently, had received antithyroid drugs under 3 months. Whole-study findings and limits: Whereas approximately 980 public clonotypes were shared by new patients, persistent patients shared more, at under 3,000.

V was shortened by 0 bases and J by 0 bases, with 6 bases between the two germline ends. From germline, CDR1 is SGHTA and CDR2 FQGTGA. This CDR3 has 14 residues. The authors built TCR beta libraries using iRepertoire HTBI primers and Arm-PCR of CDR3 regions. TCRdb re-called the multiplex PCR reads through MiXCR, storing one row per CDR3 protein. The sample consists of a few hundred thousand distinct CDR3 sequences, 20% to 25% of them appearing once. The TCR originated in a female donor with Graves disease. The chain recombines TRBV7-3 with TRBJ2-7; D is unclear. The sample in question was peripheral blood mononuclear cells (PBMCs), obtained at new diagnosis, from a patient treated with antithyroid drugs. In nucleotides, the CDR3 is TGTGCCAGCAGCTTAACGGCAACCTCCTACGAGCAGTACTTC. Its protein is CASSLTATSYEQYF. Together with reference TRBV7-3 and TRBJ2-7, the CDR3 gives the full variable domain: GAGVSQTPSNKVTEKGKYVELRCDPISGHTALYWYRQSLGQGPEFLIYFQGTGAADDSGLPNDRFFAVRPEGSVSTLKIQRTERGDSAVYLCASSLTATSYEQYFGPGTRLTVT.